Shown below are 8 T cell receptor beta chains from a single sample sequenced in a study of OX40 agonist ivuxolimab in advanced cancers. Profiling relied on immunoSEQ multiplex PCR, and the TCRdb table lists in-frame clones only, not all of them. The profile shows around 60,000 clones, 85% to 90% of them singletons. The material was CD4+ or CD8+ T cells sorted from blood, obtained in a trial of the OX40 agonist ivuxolimab. Source of these receptors: an adult with an advanced solid tumor such as melanoma, head and neck, liver or kidney cancer.

The chain couples TRBV27 to TRBJ2-5, with D perhaps TRBD2 (6 bases). Trimming removed 1 base at V and 5 bases at J, with 14 bases between. CDR1 MNHEY and CDR2 SMNVEV come from the germline V gene (reference sequence). The CDR3 totals 15 residues. In DNA form, the CDR3 reads TGTGCCAGCAGTTTATTGCGGGGTCTGAGGGAGACCCAGTACTTC. Its translation is CASSLLRGLRETQYF.

The CDR3 coding sequence is TGTGCCAGCAGTCAGGGGTCCTACAATGAGCAGTTCTTC. Its translation is CASSQGSYNEQFF. V gene TRBV6-5 combines with J gene TRBJ2-1; tentative D call: TRBD1 (6 bases). V was shortened by 5 bases and J by 1 base, with 6 bases between the two germline ends. Germline values: CDR1 MNHEY, CDR2 SVGAGI. This CDR3 region has 13 residues.

CDR3 sequence reads: CASSMGYTGELFF. The CDR3 DNA follows: TGTGCCAGTAGTATGGGCTACACCGGGGAGCTGTTTTTT. This chain uses TRBV19 with TRBJ2-2; no clear D gene. In germline, CDR1 is LNHDA, CDR2 SQIVND (reference sequence). This CDR3 region has 13 residues. The germline V and J ends were trimmed by 3 bases and 3 bases, with 5 bases remaining between them.

This clone has only a few counts. The V and J genes are TRBV7-9 and TRBJ1-1; D not certain. Trimming removed 1 base from V and 4 bases from J, with 7 bases in between. From germline, CDR1 is SEHNR and CDR2 FQNEAQ (reference sequence). The CDR3 sequence is 13 residues long. CDR3 nucleotides: TGTGCCAGCAGCTTAGGAACAATCACTGAAGCTTTCTTT. Translation gives CASSLGTITEAFF.

The chain couples TRBV30 to TRBJ2-7; no clear D gene. Germline CDR1 GTSNPN, CDR2 SVGIG (reference sequence). The CDR3 spans 16 residues. V dropped 0 bases and J dropped 1 base, with 16 bases sitting between them. The CDR3 region has the DNA TGTGCCTGGAGTGTACCCCCCACGGCCACGTCCTACGAGCAGTACTTC. This codes for CAWSVPPTATSYEQYF.

The DNA of the CDR3 is TGTGCCAGCAGCGCCCACACAGATACGCAGTATTTT. Its translation is CASSAHTDTQYF. V is TRBV9 and J is TRBJ2-3; unclear D gene. Trimming pared 3 bases from V and 2 bases from J, leaving 4 bases between. Germline CDR1 and CDR2: SGDLS and YYNGEE. The CDR3 covers 12 residues. The whole variable domain, filled in from reference TRBV9 and TRBJ2-3, reads DSGVTQTPKHLITATGQRVTLRCSPRSGDLSVYWYQQSLDQGLQFLIQYYNGEERAKGNILERFSAQQFPDLHSELNLSSLELGDSALYFCASSAHTDTQYFGPGTRLTVL.

The V gene is TRBV7-9, the J gene TRBJ1-6; TRBD1 might be the D (5 bases). Between the trimmed V and J ends, which lost 2 bases and 8 bases, there was a span of 10 bases. The CDR3 is 14 residues long. CDR1 is SEHNR, CDR2 FQNEAQ, per germline (reference sequence). The CDR3 sequence: CASSLQWGDSPLHF. In DNA, the CDR3 is TGTGCCAGCAGCTTACAATGGGGGGATTCACCCCTCCACTTT. Combining the CDR3 with reference TRBV7-9 and TRBJ1-6 gives the whole variable domain DTGVSQNPRHKITKRGQNVTFRCDPISEHNRLYWYRQTLGQGPEFLTYFQNEAQLEKSRLLSDRFSAERPKGSFSTLEIQRTEQGDSAMYLCASSLQWGDSPLHFGNGTRLTVT.

This chain connects TRBV9 to TRBJ2-5; tentatively, D is TRBD1 (5 bases). Trimming removed 3 bases from V and 4 bases from J, with 22 bases in between. Germline assignment: CDR1 SGDLS and CDR2 YYNGEE. The CDR3 extends over 17 amino acids. CDR3 in DNA: TGTGCCAGCAGCGCGATCCCAGGGCGGCCTCTGGGAGAGACCCAGTACTTC. It yields the protein CASSAIPGRPLGETQYF.